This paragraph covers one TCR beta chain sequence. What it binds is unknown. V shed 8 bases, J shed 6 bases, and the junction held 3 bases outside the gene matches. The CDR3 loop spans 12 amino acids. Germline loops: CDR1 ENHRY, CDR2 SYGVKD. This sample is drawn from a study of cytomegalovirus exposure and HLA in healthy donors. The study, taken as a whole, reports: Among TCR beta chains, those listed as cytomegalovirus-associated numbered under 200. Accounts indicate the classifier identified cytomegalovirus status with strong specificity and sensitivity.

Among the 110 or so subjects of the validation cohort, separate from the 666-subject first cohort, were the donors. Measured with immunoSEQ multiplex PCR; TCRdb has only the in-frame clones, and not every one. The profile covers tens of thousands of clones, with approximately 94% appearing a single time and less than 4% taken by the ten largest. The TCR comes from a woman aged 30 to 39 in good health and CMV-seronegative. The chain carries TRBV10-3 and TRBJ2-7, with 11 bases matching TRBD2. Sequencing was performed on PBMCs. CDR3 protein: CAIALAGVEQYF. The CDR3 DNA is TGTGCCATCGCACTAGCGGGAGTCGAGCAGTACTTC.